What follows are 23 T cell receptor beta chains derived from one specimen sequenced in a study of blood T cell repertoires in COVID-19. Sequencing was performed with immunoSEQ multiplex PCR; in TCRdb, only in-frame clones are kept and a portion is missing. The table has about 250,000 clones, around 84% seen once. The source material was PBMCs or T cells enriched from blood (not recorded which). The receptor source for this set is a man younger than 35 who had recovered from COVID-19.

The J gene is TRBJ1-1, the V gene TRBV6-5, with 11 nucleotides matching TRBD1. Germline V lookup: CDR1 MNHEY, CDR2 SVGAGI. The CDR3 extends over 16 amino acids. The V gene end was trimmed by 1 base and the J gene end by 6 bases; junction bases not matched to a gene: 7. Here the CDR3 reads CASSYLMGQGVSEAFF. The CDR3 bases are TGTGCCAGCAGTTACTTAATGGGACAGGGGGTCTCTGAAGCTTTCTTT.

This chain uses TRBV7-9 with TRBJ1-1; possible D gene TRBD1, 6 bases. Germline loops: CDR1 SEHNR, CDR2 FQNEAQ (reference sequence). This CDR3 spans 15 amino acids. V was shortened by 1 base and J by 6 bases, with 15 bases between the two germline ends. The CDR3 protein is CASSLEVGANAEAFF. For the CDR3, the DNA is TGTGCCAGCAGCTTAGAAGTGGGGGCAAACGCTGAAGCTTTCTTT.

This clone was counted once. This sequence joins TRBV7-9 and TRBJ1-1; D call uncertain. Trimming took off 6 bases at V and 0 bases at J, with 14 bases between the two ends. CDR3 length equals 15 residues. Germline CDR1 is SEHNR and CDR2 is FQNEAQ (reference sequence). CDR3 sequence reads: CASRAPGSMNTEAFF. The CDR3 nucleotides are TGTGCCAGCAGGGCCCCGGGGAGTATGAACACTGAAGCTTTCTTT.

The chain recombines TRBV29-1 with TRBJ2-7; TRBD2 agrees at 9 bases. After removal of 1 base from V and 1 base from J, the junction contained 8 bases not matched to a gene. The CDR3 has 16 amino acids. Germline CDR1 and CDR2: SQVTM and ANQGSEA. The CDR3 region has the DNA TGCAGCGTTGAAGGGGTTAGCGGGAGTGTTTCCTACGAGCAGTACTTC. Residues: CSVEGVSGSVSYEQYF.

The CDR3 bases are TGTGCCAGCACCTCTCCGGGACTAGCGGGAGGGAGCACAGATACGCAGTATTTT. Amino acids: CASTSPGLAGGSTDTQYF. V gene TRBV28 combines with J gene TRBJ2-3; 16 nucleotides align to TRBD2. The CDR3 is 18 amino acids. V was clipped by 7 bases and J by 0 bases; unmatched bases: 7. Germline CDR1 and CDR2: MDHEN and SYDVKM. Variable domain in full (rest from reference TRBV28 and TRBJ2-3): DVKVTQSSRYLVKRTGEKVFLECVQDMDHENMFWYRQDPGLGLRLIYFSYDVKMKEKGDIPEGYSVSREKKERFSLILESASTNQTSMYLCASTSPGLAGGSTDTQYFGPGTRLTVL.

The chain joins TRBV7-8 to TRBJ2-5; 7 nucleotides align to TRBD1. Unmatched junction bases numbered 7, after V lost 5 bases and J lost 4 bases. This CDR3 spans 14 amino acids. Germline CDR1 and CDR2: SGHVS and FQNEAQ. The CDR3 protein is CASSARQGRETQYF. The CDR3 region has the DNA TGTGCCAGCAGCGCTAGACAGGGCCGAGAGACCCAGTACTTC.

This rearrangement joins TRBV18 to TRBJ1-6, with TRBD1 identical over 9 bases. CDR3 length: 15 residues. The germline CDR1 and CDR2 sequences are KGHSH and LQKENI. The V gene end was trimmed by 2 bases and the J gene end by 7 bases; junction bases not matched to a gene: 3. CDR3 bases: TGTGCCAGCTCACCAGGACAGGGGTCCAATTCACCCCTCCACTTT. It is translated as CASSPGQGSNSPLHF.

This chain uses TRBV5-1 with TRBJ2-6, with D perhaps matching TRBD1 (5 bases). Germline lookup yields CDR1 SGHRS and CDR2 YFSETQ. The CDR3 consists of 18 residues. Trimming removed 0 bases from V and 0 bases from J, with 13 bases in between. DNA of the CDR3: TGCGCCAGCAGCTTGGTAGTGGGGCCGAGCTCTGGGGCCAACGTCCTGACTTTC. Translated, it gives CASSLVVGPSSGANVLTF.

This chain connects TRBV18 to TRBJ1-5; the match to TRBD1 covers 8 bases. Trimming took 5 bases from V and 5 from J; bases not matched to a gene: 8. Germline CDR1 is KGHSH and CDR2 is LQKENI. This CDR3 spans 15 amino acids. CDR3 DNA: TGTGCCAGCTCAGAAACGACAGGGGACGATCAGCCCCAGCATTTT. Translating it yields CASSETTGDDQPQHF. The whole variable domain, remainder taken from reference TRBV18 and TRBJ1-5, is NAGVMQNPRHLVRRRGQEARLRCSPMKGHSHVYWYRQLPEEGLKFMVYLQKENIIDESGMPKERFSAEFPKEGPSILRIQQVVRGDSAAYFCASSETTGDDQPQHFGDGTRLSIL.

The chain employs TRBV2 and TRBJ2-4; 7 nucleotides agree with TRBD2. The CDR3 is made up of 12 amino acids. Germline assignment: CDR1 SNHLY and CDR2 FYNNEI. The V gene end was trimmed by 7 bases and the J gene end by 5 bases; junction bases not matched to a gene: 2. This CDR3 reads CASTGLQNIQYF. In DNA, the CDR3 is TGTGCCAGCACGGGACTACAAAACATTCAGTACTTC.

CDR3 DNA sequence: TGTGCCAGCAGCTCGGCCGACTTAGCCAAAAACATTCAGTACTTC. Its translation is CASSSADLAKNIQYF. The V and J genes are TRBV5-4 and TRBJ2-4; D uncertain. The CDR3 has 15 amino acids. Germline values: CDR1 SGHNT, CDR2 YYREEE (reference sequence). V lost 3 bases, J lost 0 bases, and 10 bases lay in between. Full variable domain (missing parts from reference TRBV5-4 and TRBJ2-4): ETGVTQSPTHLIKTRGQQVTLRCSSQSGHNTVSWYQQALGQGPQFIFQYYREEENGRGNFPPRFSGLQFPNYSSELNVNALELDDSALYLCASSSADLAKNIQYFGAGTRLSVL.

V usage is TRBV28 and J usage is TRBJ2-7; 7 bases line up with TRBD2. The J segment lost 6 bases and the V segment lost 3 bases, leaving 5 bases of the junction unmatched. This CDR3 is built from 13 residues. Germline assignment: CDR1 MDHEN and CDR2 SYDVKM. CDR3 in amino acids: CASSLGGSPEQYF. CDR3 DNA: TGTGCCAGCAGTTTGGGCGGGAGCCCCGAGCAGTACTTC.

The chain has TRBV21-1 and TRBJ2-1; TRBD1, the table's D call, lacks a check against the DNA. TRBV21-1 is described as a pseudogene. The CDR3 spans 15 residues. CDR3 sequence (DNA): TGTGCCAGCAGCCCGAGTGAGAGACCCCAAGGGGGGCAGTTCTTC. The encoded protein is CASSPSERPQGGQFF.

With respect to this clone: Distinct nucleotide sequences in the sample also encode this CDR3. V gene TRBV19 combines with J gene TRBJ2-7; possible D gene TRBD1, 5 bases. The CDR3 totals 13 residues. The ends were cut back, 2 bases at V and 1 base at J, with 6 bases in the middle. Germline CDR1 and CDR2: LNHDA and SQIVND (reference sequence). The CDR3 bases are TGTGCCAGTAGTATAACAGGTTCCTACGAGCAGTACTTC. Translated: CASSITGSYEQYF.

The sample holds a few counts of this clone. The rearrangement joins TRBV7-8 to TRBJ2-7; the D is unclear. V lost 1 base to trimming and J lost 6 bases, with 10 bases between them. The germline V gene encodes CDR1 SGHVS and CDR2 FQNEAQ. The CDR3 is 13 amino acids. The CDR3 DNA follows: TGTGCCAGCAGCTTAGGCGCCTCCGGCGAGCAGTACTTC. It is translated as CASSLGASGEQYF.

This clone came up once. This chain's CDR3 is CASSRTGVTNEKLFF. CDR3 nucleotide sequence: TGTGCCAGTAGCAGGACAGGGGTCACTAATGAAAAACTGTTTTTT. The chain carries TRBV19 and TRBJ1-4; 9 bases fit TRBD1. The CDR3 spans 15 residues. From germline, CDR1 is LNHDA and CDR2 SQIVND (reference sequence). Trimming took 6 bases from V and 2 from J; bases not matched to a gene: 4.

CDR3 residues: CASSYSRSTDTQYF. The CDR3 nucleotides are TGTGCCAGCAGTTATTCCCGGAGCACAGATACGCAGTATTTT. The J gene is TRBJ2-3, the V gene TRBV6-5; D is undetermined. In germline, CDR1 is MNHEY, CDR2 SVGAGI. V was clipped by 3 bases and J by 0 bases, with 7 bases between them. CDR3 length equals 14 residues.

This clone has only one observation. V is TRBV10-1 and J is TRBJ2-6, with TRBD2 identical over 11 bases. This CDR3 comprises 21 residues. CDR1 and CDR2 (germline): WNHNN, SYGVQD (reference sequence). Trimming at V came to 6 bases and at J to 0 bases, leaving 16 bases not matched to a gene. The CDR3 nucleotides read TGCGCCAGCAGGATTACGGAGTCGATAGCGGGAGGGAGCTCTGGGGCCAACGTCCTGACTTTC. It specifies CASRITESIAGGSSGANVLTF.

This chain joins TRBV7-9 and TRBJ2-5; 12 nucleotides match TRBD2. The CDR3 is made up of 15 amino acids. J gave up 4 bases and V 7 bases, and 7 bases lay outside the gene matches. In germline, CDR1 is SEHNR, CDR2 FQNEAQ (reference sequence). CDR3 DNA sequence: TGTGCCAGCACCCTAGCGGGGGGGCTGGGAGAGACCCAGTACTTC. Residues: CASTLAGGLGETQYF.

The chain uses TRBV4-1 and TRBJ2-1; tentatively, D is TRBD2 (6 bases). Germline V lookup: CDR1 MGHRA, CDR2 YSYEKL. The CDR3 contains 14 residues. V was shortened by 4 bases and J by 4 bases, with 11 bases between the two germline ends. In DNA, the CDR3 is TGCGCCAGCAGCCTCCGGGGGTGGTACAATGAGCAGTTCTTC. Its protein is CASSLRGWYNEQFF.

The V and J genes are TRBV10-3 and TRBJ2-3; 12 positions agree with TRBD2. Looked up from germline, CDR1 is ENHRY and CDR2 is SYGVKD. With 4 bases clipped from V and 0 bases from J, the junction kept 5 bases outside the gene matches. This CDR3 is 17 amino acids long. CDR3 in DNA: TGTGCCATCAGTGGTGGACTAGCGGGGCCTAGCACAGATACGCAGTATTTT. Translation gives CAISGGLAGPSTDTQYF.

The gene calls are TRBV15 and TRBJ1-2, with D unclear. CDR1 and CDR2 from the germline V gene are LNHNV and YYDKDF (reference sequence). The CDR3 length is 14 residues. With 0 bases removed from V and 5 bases from J, the gap between germline ends came to 10 bases. As DNA, the CDR3 is TGTGCCACCAGCAGAGATACCCAGATATATGGCTACACCTTC. Its protein is CATSRDTQIYGYTF.

This chain links TRBV4-1 with TRBJ2-1, with 10 bases matching TRBD1. The J segment lost 4 bases and the V segment lost 1 base, leaving 1 base of the junction unmatched. CDR3 length: 15 amino acids. CDR1 and CDR2 from the germline V gene are MGHRA and YSYEKL. CDR3 DNA: TGCGCCAGCAGCCAAGTGGGACAGGGGTACAATGAGCAGTTCTTC. Translating it yields CASSQVGQGYNEQFF.